This T cell receptor (beta chain) was identified in a study of T cell responses to AZD1222 COVID-19 vaccine. Turning to this clone: A read error may produce the germline difference seen at one junction end.

The germline V gene has CDR1 SSHAT and CDR2 FNYEAQ (reference sequence). CDR3 length equals 15 residues. Generated by immunoSEQ multiplex PCR, the TCRdb table keeps only in-frame clones and is missing some. The sample lists over 150,000 clones; about nine tenths were seen once. Sequenced material: peripheral blood, taken on day 0 of AZD1222 vaccination. This receptor was obtained from an adult in good health. The V gene is TRBV7-7, the J gene TRBJ2-2, with a tentative D call TRBD2 (6 bases). The CDR3 region has the DNA TGTGCTAGCAGCCGGTCGGGACTCAACACCGGGGAGCTGTTTTTT. This encodes CASSRSGLNTGELFF.